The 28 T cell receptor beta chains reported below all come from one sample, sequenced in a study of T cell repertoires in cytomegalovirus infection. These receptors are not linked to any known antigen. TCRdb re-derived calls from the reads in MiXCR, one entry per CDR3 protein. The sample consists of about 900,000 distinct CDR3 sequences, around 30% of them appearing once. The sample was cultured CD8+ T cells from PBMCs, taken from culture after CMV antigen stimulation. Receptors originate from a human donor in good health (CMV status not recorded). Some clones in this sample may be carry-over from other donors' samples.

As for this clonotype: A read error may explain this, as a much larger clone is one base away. The CDR3 sequence is CANSLVGSRGTEAFF. The CDR3 DNA follows: TGTGCCAACAGCTTAGTGGGCAGCCGGGGCACTGAAGCTTTCTTT. J is TRBJ1-1 and V is TRBV7-2, with D uncertain. Germline V gives CDR1 SGHTA, CDR2 FQGNSA. The CDR3 extends over 15 amino acids.

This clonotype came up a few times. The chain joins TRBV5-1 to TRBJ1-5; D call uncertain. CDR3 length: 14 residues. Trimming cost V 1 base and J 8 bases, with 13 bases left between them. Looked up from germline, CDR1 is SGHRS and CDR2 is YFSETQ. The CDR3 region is CASSLKAAGEPQHF. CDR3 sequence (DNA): TGCGCCAGCAGCTTGAAGGCGGCCGGTGAGCCCCAGCATTTT.

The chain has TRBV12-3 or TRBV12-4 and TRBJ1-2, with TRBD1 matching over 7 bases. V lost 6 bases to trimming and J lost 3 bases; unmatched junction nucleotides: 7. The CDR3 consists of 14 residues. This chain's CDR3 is CASRAGTGDYGYTF. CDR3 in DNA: TGTGCCAGCAGAGCCGGAACAGGGGACTATGGCTACACCTTC.

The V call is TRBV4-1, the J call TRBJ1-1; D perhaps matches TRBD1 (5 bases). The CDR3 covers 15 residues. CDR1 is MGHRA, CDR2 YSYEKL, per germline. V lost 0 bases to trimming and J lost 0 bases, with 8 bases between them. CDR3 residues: CASSQDSRVNTEAFF. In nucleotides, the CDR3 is TGCGCCAGCAGCCAAGACAGCAGGGTGAACACTGAAGCTTTCTTT.

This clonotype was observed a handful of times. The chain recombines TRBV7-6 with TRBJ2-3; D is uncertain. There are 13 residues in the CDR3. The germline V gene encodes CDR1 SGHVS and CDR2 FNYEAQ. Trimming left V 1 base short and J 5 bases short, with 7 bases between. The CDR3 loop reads CASSLESGDTQYF. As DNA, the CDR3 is TGTGCCAGCAGCTTAGAATCTGGAGATACGCAGTATTTT.

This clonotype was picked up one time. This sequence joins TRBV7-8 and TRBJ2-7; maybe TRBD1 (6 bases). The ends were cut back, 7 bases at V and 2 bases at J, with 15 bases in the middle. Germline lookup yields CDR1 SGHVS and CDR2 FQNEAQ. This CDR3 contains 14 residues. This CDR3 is CASTSDGGPYEQYF. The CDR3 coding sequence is TGTGCCAGCACCTCCGATGGGGGCCCCTACGAGCAGTACTTC.

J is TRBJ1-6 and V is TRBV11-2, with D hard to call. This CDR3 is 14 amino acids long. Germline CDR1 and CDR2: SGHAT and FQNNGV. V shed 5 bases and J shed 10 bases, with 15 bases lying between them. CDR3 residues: CASSPTYRGSPLHF. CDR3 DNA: TGTGCCAGCAGCCCGACCTATCGAGGCTCACCCCTCCACTTT.

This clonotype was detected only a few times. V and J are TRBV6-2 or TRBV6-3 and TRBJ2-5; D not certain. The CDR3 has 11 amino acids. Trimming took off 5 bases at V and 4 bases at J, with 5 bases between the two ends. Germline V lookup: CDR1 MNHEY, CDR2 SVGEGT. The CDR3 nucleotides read TGTGCCAGCAGTGTCTCAGAGACCCAGTACTTC. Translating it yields CASSVSETQYF.

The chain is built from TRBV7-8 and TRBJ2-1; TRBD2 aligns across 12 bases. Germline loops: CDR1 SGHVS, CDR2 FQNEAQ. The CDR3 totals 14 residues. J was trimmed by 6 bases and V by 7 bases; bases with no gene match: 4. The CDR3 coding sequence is TGTGCCAGCAACCCTAGCGGGGGGGCCAATGAGCAGTTCTTC. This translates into CASNPSGGANEQFF.

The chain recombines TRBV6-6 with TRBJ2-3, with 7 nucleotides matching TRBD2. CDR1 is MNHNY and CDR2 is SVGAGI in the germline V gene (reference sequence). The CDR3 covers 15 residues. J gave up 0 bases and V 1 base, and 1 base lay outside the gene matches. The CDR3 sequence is CASSYWGGSTDTQYF. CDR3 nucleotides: TGTGCCAGCAGTTACTGGGGGGGAAGCACAGATACGCAGTATTTT.

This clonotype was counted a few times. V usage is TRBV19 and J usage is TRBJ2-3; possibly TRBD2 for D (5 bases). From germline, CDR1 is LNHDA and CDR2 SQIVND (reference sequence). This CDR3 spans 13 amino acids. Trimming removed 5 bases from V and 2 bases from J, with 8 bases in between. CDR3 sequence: CASSVTTTDTQYF. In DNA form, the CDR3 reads TGTGCCAGTAGTGTGACTACCACAGATACGCAGTATTTT.

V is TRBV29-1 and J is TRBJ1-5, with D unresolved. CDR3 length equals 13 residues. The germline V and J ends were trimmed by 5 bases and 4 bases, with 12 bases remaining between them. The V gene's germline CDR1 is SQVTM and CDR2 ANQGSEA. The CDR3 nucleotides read TGCAGCGTTAGGGTCAGCGGGAATCAGCCCCAGCATTTT. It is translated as CSVRVSGNQPQHF.

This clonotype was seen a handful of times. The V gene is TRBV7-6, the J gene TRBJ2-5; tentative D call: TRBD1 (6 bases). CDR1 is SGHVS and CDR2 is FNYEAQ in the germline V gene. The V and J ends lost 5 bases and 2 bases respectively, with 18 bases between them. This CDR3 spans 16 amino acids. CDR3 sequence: CASSLLYREWQETQYF. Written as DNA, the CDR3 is TGTGCCAGCAGCCTCCTATACAGGGAGTGGCAAGAGACCCAGTACTTC.

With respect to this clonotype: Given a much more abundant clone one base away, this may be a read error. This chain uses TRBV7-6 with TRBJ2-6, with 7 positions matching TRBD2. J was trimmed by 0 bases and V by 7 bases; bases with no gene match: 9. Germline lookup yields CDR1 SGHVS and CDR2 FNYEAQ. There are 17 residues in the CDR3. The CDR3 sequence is CASTMSGVSSGANVLTF. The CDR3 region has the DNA TGTGCCAGCACCATGAGCGGGGTTAGCTCTGGGGCCAACGTCCTGACTTTC.

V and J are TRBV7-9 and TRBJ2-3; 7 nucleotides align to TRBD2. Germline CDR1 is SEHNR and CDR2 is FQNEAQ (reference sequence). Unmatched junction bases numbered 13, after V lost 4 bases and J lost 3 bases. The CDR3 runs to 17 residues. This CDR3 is CASSSRYRRGYTDTQYF. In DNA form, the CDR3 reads TGTGCCAGCAGCTCACGTTACCGGCGGGGGTATACAGATACGCAGTATTTT. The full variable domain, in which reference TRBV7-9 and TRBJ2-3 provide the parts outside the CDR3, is DTGVSQNPRHKITKRGQNVTFRCDPISEHNRLYWYRQTLGQGPEFLTYFQNEAQLEKSRLLSDRFSAERPKGSFSTLEIQRTEQGDSAMYLCASSSRYRRGYTDTQYFGPGTRLTVL.

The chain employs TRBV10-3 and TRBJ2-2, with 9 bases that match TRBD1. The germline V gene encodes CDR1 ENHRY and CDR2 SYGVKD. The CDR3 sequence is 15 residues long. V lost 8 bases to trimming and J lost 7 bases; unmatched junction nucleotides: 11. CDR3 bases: TGTGCCATCGCAGGGACAGGGAGGGACATCGGGGAGCTGTTTTTT. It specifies CAIAGTGRDIGELFF.

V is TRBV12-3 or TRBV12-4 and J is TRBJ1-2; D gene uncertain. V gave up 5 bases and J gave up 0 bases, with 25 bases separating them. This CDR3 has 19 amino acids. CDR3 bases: TGTGCCAGCAGTCCCAAAGGAGTTTATTTACTAAACGCTAACTATGGCTACACCTTC. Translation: CASSPKGVYLLNANYGYTF.

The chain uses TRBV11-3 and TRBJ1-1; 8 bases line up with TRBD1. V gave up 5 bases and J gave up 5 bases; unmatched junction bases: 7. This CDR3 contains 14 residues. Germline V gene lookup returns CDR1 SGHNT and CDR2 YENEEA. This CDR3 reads CASSRTGRTTEAFF. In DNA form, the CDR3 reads TGTGCCAGCAGCCGGACAGGGAGGACGACTGAAGCTTTCTTT.

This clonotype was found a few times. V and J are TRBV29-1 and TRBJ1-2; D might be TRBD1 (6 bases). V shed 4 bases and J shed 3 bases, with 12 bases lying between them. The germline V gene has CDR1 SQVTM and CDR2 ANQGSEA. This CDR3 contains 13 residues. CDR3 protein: CSVGEGGHYGYTF. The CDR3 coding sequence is TGCAGCGTTGGAGAAGGGGGGCACTATGGCTACACCTTC. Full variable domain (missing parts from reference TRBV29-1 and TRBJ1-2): SAVISQKPSRDICQRGTSLTIQCQVDSQVTMMFWYRQQPGQSLTLIATANQGSEATYESGFVIDKFPISRPNLTFSTLTVSNMSPEDSSIYLCSVGEGGHYGYTFGSGTRLTVV.

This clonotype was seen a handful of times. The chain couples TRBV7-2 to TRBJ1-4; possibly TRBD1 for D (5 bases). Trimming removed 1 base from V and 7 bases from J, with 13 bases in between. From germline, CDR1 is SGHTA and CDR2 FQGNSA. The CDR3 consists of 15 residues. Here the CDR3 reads CASSLGRGWGEKLFF. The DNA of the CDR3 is TGTGCCAGCAGCTTAGGGCGGGGGTGGGGTGAAAAACTGTTTTTT. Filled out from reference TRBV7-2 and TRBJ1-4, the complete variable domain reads GAGVSQSPSNKVTEKGKDVELRCDPISGHTALYWYRQSLGQGLEFLIYFQGNSAPDKSGLPSDRFSAERTGGSVSTLTIQRTQQEDSAVYLCASSLGRGWGEKLFFGSGTQLSVL.

The CDR3 DNA sequence: TGTGCCAGCAGAGACGTTTTGAACACTGAAGCTTTCTTT. It codes for CASRDVLNTEAFF. The chain has TRBV6-1 and TRBJ1-1; D gene ambiguous. This CDR3 contains 13 residues. Germline V gene lookup returns CDR1 MNHNS and CDR2 SASEGT. The V end lost 6 bases, the J end lost 0 bases, and 8 bases lay between the germline ends.

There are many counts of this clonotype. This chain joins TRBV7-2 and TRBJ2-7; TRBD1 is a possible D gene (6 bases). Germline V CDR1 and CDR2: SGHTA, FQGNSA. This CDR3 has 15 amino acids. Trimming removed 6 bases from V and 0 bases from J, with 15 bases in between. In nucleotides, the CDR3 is TGTGCCAGCAGTCCTCCGATGACAGGCTCCTACGAGCAGTACTTC. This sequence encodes CASSPPMTGSYEQYF.

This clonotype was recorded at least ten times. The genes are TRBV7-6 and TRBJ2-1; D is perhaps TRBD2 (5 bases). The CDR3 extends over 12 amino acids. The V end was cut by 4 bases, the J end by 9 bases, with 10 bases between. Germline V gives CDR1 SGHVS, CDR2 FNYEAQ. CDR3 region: CASSSLGAEQFF. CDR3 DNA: TGTGCCAGCAGCTCCTTGGGAGCTGAGCAGTTCTTC.

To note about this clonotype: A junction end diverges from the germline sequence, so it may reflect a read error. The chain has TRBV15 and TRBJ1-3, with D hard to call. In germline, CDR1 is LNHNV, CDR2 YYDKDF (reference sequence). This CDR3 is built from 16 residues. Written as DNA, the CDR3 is TGTGCCTCCAGCAGAGTCTACGTTAGCTCTGGAAACACCATATATTTT. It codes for CASSRVYVSSGNTIYF.

CDR3 bases: TGTGCCAGCAGCCCACCCGGTGTGCCCCAGTACTTC. Its translation is CASSPPGVPQYF. The J gene is TRBJ2-5, the V gene TRBV14; D uncertain. Trimming pared 4 bases from V and 9 bases from J, leaving 12 bases between. This CDR3 has 12 amino acids. CDR1 and CDR2 (germline): SGHDN, FVKESK.

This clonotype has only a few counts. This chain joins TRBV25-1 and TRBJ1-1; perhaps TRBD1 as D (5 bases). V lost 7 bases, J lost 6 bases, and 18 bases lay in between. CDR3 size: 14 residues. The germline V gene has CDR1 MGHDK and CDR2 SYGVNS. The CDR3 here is CASITRRGEPEAFF. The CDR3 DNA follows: TGTGCCAGCATAACCCGGCGGGGGGAGCCTGAAGCTTTCTTT.

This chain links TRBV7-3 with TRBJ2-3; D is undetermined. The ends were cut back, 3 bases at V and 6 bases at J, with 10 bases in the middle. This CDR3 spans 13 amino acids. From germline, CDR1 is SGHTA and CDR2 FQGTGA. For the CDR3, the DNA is TGTGCCAGCAGCTTTGGGGTTTCGGATACGCAGTATTTT. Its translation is CASSFGVSDTQYF.

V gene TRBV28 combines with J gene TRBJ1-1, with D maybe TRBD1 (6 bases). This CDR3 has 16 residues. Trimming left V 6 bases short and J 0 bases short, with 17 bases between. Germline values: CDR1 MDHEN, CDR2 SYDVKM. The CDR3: CASRGSGGGLNTEAFF. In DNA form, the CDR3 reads TGTGCCAGCAGAGGATCTGGGGGCGGTTTGAACACTGAAGCTTTCTTT. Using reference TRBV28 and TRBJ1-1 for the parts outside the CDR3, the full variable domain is DVKVTQSSRYLVKRTGEKVFLECVQDMDHENMFWYRQDPGLGLRLIYFSYDVKMKEKGDIPEGYSVSREKKERFSLILESASTNQTSMYLCASRGSGGGLNTEAFFGQGTRLTVV.